This is a list of T cell receptor beta chains from one sample in a study of human T cells and chemical hapten exposure. MiXCR, run by TCRdb on the RACE reads, gives a single entry per CDR3 protein. Counted here are about 120,000 distinct CDR3 sequences, roughly 14% occurring once; the ten biggest clones make up 2.5% to 3%. Sequenced material: whole blood, taken in connection with sensitization to the hapten diphenylcyclopropenone (DPC). The receptors come from a woman under 30 with alopecia areata. Some clones in this sample may be carry-over from other donors' samples. Each CDR3 is given without its conserved first and last residue. Clone size, where shown, is once, few, many, or a class for clones that have expanded.

clone size: -; J gene: TRBJ2-4; V gene: TRBV7-2; CDR3 protein: ASSSLGKNIQY
clone size: few; J gene: TRBJ1-3; V gene: TRBV3-1; CDR3 protein: ASTTTTGNTIY
clone size: -; J gene: TRBJ1-6; V gene: TRBV7-6; CDR3 protein: ASSLEGRDSPLH
clone size: few; J gene: TRBJ2-5; V gene: TRBV18; CDR3 protein: ASSLQGQETQY
clone size: many; J gene: TRBJ1-5; V gene: TRBV6-2/TRBV6-3; CDR3 protein: ASSPPGLGQPQH
clone size: -; J gene: TRBJ2-2; V gene: TRBV10-3; CDR3 protein: AISPRGELF
clone size: -; J gene: TRBJ1-1; V gene: TRBV6-5; CDR3 protein: ASSYSRGRWNTEAF
clone size: few; J gene: TRBJ2-5; V gene: TRBV5-1; CDR3 protein: ASSLGVGTEETQY
clone size: many; J gene: TRBJ1-5; V gene: TRBV6-2/TRBV6-3; CDR3 protein: ASSSPWTGGFSNQPQH
clone size: -; J gene: TRBJ2-2; V gene: TRBV18; CDR3 protein: ASSPPGREATGELF
clone size: few; J gene: TRBJ1-1; V gene: TRBV2; CDR3 protein: ASSGGRGSTNTEAF
clone size: few; J gene: TRBJ2-3; V gene: TRBV7-8; CDR3 protein: ASSLNRASTDTQY
clone size: -; J gene: TRBJ1-6; V gene: TRBV20-1; CDR3 protein: SAREAGLNSPLH
clone size: -; J gene: TRBJ2-1; V gene: TRBV27; CDR3 protein: ASSFRTSGNSYNEQF
clone size: many; J gene: TRBJ2-2; V gene: TRBV30; CDR3 protein: AWERNGELF
clone size: many; J gene: TRBJ2-5; V gene: TRBV5-4; CDR3 protein: ASSFRTSGGTRYQETQY
clone size: -; J gene: TRBJ2-1; V gene: TRBV12-3/TRBV12-4; CDR3 protein: ASSFTSGDTGEEQF
clone size: few; J gene: TRBJ1-6; V gene: TRBV6-2/TRBV6-3; CDR3 protein: ASKQQGRSPLH
clone size: -; J gene: TRBJ2-1; V gene: TRBV27; CDR3 protein: ASSPTRGSYNEQF
clone size: -; J gene: TRBJ1-1; V gene: TRBV3-1; CDR3 protein: ASSQRSGRVPF
clone size: many; J gene: TRBJ1-1; V gene: TRBV30; CDR3 protein: AWTRQGHRSLTEAF
clone size: once; J gene: TRBJ1-1; V gene: TRBV10-3; CDR3 protein: AISEVEVEAF
clone size: -; J gene: TRBJ2-1; V gene: TRBV6-6; CDR3 protein: ASSYPGTGRYNEQF
clone size: -; J gene: TRBJ1-1; V gene: TRBV2; CDR3 protein: ASSPTEGTEAF
clone size: -; J gene: TRBJ1-1; V gene: TRBV29-1; CDR3 protein: SVEVDRASNTEAF
clone size: -; J gene: TRBJ2-1; V gene: TRBV5-1; CDR3 protein: ASTSLGGYNEQF
clone size: medium-sized; J gene: TRBJ2-6; V gene: TRBV4-3; CDR3 protein: ASSPGQEGSSGANVLT
clone size: few; J gene: TRBJ2-1; V gene: TRBV20-1; CDR3 protein: SARSLAGVNEQF
clone size: few; J gene: TRBJ1-2; V gene: TRBV24-1; CDR3 protein: ATRGPGDYGYT
clone size: few; J gene: TRBJ2-6; V gene: TRBV15; CDR3 protein: ATSRVSGQARPGANVLT
clone size: few; J gene: TRBJ1-4; V gene: TRBV19; CDR3 protein: ASSTGGLLGEKLF
clone size: few; J gene: TRBJ1-2; V gene: TRBV7-2; CDR3 protein: ASSLDPEPYGYT
clone size: few; J gene: TRBJ1-2; V gene: TRBV12-3/TRBV12-4; CDR3 protein: ASGDPVGRRYT
clone size: medium-sized; J gene: TRBJ1-1; V gene: TRBV12-3/TRBV12-4; CDR3 protein: ASSRRQGTEAF
clone size: few; J gene: TRBJ2-2; V gene: TRBV3-1; CDR3 protein: ASSRLRPGELF
clone size: few; J gene: TRBJ1-4; V gene: TRBV19; CDR3 protein: ASSLIGTGEKLF
clone size: -; J gene: TRBJ1-3; V gene: TRBV21-1; CDR3 protein: ASLRGGGGNTIY
clone size: -; J gene: TRBJ2-1; V gene: TRBV7-3; CDR3 protein: ASSPDWGDEQF
clone size: -; J gene: TRBJ2-7; V gene: TRBV7-2; CDR3 protein: ASSLDPYFLRYEQY
clone size: -; J gene: TRBJ2-3; V gene: TRBV15; CDR3 protein: ATSRDKRSSTDTQY
clone size: -; J gene: TRBJ1-4; V gene: TRBV7-6; CDR3 protein: ASSFLGGYRNEKLF
clone size: many; J gene: TRBJ2-6; V gene: TRBV27; CDR3 protein: ASSFDLGDRAPSGANVLT
clone size: -; J gene: TRBJ1-1; V gene: TRBV6-2/TRBV6-3; CDR3 protein: ASSYPETGNTEAF
clone size: -; J gene: TRBJ1-5; V gene: TRBV27; CDR3 protein: ASSLNRDNNQPQH
clone size: many; J gene: TRBJ2-5; V gene: TRBV12-3/TRBV12-4; CDR3 protein: ASSFRGSETQY
clone size: -; J gene: TRBJ1-5; V gene: TRBV28; CDR3 protein: ASSFGPPQH
clone size: many; J gene: TRBJ1-1; V gene: TRBV7-9; CDR3 protein: ASTTSRDVGAF
clone size: many; J gene: TRBJ2-2; V gene: TRBV4-1; CDR3 protein: ASSPPSSGELF
clone size: -; J gene: TRBJ2-5; V gene: TRBV4-2; CDR3 protein: ASSPAPGLGETQY
clone size: -; J gene: TRBJ2-1; V gene: TRBV6-4; CDR3 protein: ARSGLASYNEQF
clone size: many; J gene: TRBJ2-5; V gene: TRBV15; CDR3 protein: ATSRGWGLADLQETQY
clone size: -; J gene: TRBJ1-2; V gene: TRBV29-1; CDR3 protein: SVGQGAYSDYGYT
clone size: few; J gene: TRBJ2-7; V gene: TRBV29-1; CDR3 protein: SVLSGNEQY